This TCR beta chain emerged from a study of PD-L1 blockade in urothelial cancer. Study as a whole: Blood underwent analysis 3 weeks (second dose) and 6 weeks after treatment began.

The study's findings and limits: Lower than median blood TCR clonality before treatment predicted better survival.

CDR1 and CDR2 from the germline V gene are GTSNPN and SVGIG (reference sequence). Trimming shortened V by 2 bases and J by 0 bases, and 9 bases separated the two germline ends. The CDR3 runs to 14 residues. As to time point: peripheral blood 6 weeks after treatment start. Anywhere from 1 to 8 samples came from each patient, spanning pretreatment and on-treatment. Synthetic TCR analog templates were spiked into all PCRs individually. Profiling relied on immunoSEQ multiplex PCR, and the TCRdb table lists in-frame clones only, not all of them. Of some 120,000 clones in the sample, around 88% were seen once. About this clone: Antigen unknown.

The sample in question was PBMCs, obtained around atezolizumab (anti-PD-L1) treatment. This clonotype was obtained from a man aged 50-60 years with urothelial cancer. This chain connects TRBV30 to TRBJ2-3; D is undetermined. DNA of the CDR3: TGTGCCTGGAGTATGCGGTTGAGCACAGATACGCAGTATTTT. Translated: CAWSMRLSTDTQYF.